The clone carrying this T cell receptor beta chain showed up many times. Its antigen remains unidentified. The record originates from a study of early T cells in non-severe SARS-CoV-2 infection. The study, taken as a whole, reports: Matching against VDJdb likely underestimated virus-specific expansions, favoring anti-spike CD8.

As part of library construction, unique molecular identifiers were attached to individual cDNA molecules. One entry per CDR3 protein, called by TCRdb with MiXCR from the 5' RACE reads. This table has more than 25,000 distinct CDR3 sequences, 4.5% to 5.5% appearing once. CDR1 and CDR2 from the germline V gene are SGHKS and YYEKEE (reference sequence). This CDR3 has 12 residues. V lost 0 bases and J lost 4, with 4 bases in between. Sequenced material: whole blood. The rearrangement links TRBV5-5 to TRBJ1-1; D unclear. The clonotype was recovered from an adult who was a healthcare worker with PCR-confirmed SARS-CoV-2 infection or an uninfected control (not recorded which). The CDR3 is CASSLGTTEAFF. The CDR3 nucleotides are TGTGCCAGCAGCTTGGGGACCACTGAAGCTTTCTTT. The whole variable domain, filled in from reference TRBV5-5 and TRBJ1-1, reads DAGVTQSPTHLIKTRGQQVTLRCSPISGHKSVSWYQQVLGQGPQFIFQYYEKEERGRGNFPDRFSARQFPNYSSELNVNALLLGDSALYLCASSLGTTEAFFGQGTRLTVV.